These 23 T cell receptor beta chains came from one sample sequenced in a study of T cell responses to AZD1222 COVID-19 vaccine. This table comes from immunoSEQ multiplex PCR, and its TCRdb copy is limited to in-frame clones, with some not included. The table shows 120,000 or so clones, with around 90% occurring only once. The specimen was peripheral blood, collected on day 0 of AZD1222 vaccination. The receptors originated from an adult in good health.

The chain uses TRBV3-1 (or the pseudogene TRBV3-2) and TRBJ2-7; 8 bases agree with TRBD1. This CDR3 has 17 residues. From germline, CDR1 is LGHDT and CDR2 YNNKEL (reference sequence). J gave up 2 bases and V 1 base, and 10 bases lay outside the gene matches. The CDR3 here is CASSQGERAGGPYEQYF. In DNA form, the CDR3 reads TGTGCCAGCAGCCAAGGGGAACGGGCAGGGGGCCCCTACGAGCAGTACTTC.

This clone has only one observation. This chain joins TRBV18 and TRBJ1-1; D uncertain. The germline V gene encodes CDR1 KGHSH and CDR2 LQKENI. The CDR3 covers 16 residues. Between the trimmed V and J ends, which lost 0 bases and 3 bases, there was a span of 14 bases. The CDR3 DNA reads TGTGCCAGCTCACCACCGGTCGGCGGGGTGGACACTGAAGCTTTCTTT. Amino acid sequence: CASSPPVGGVDTEAFF.

This clone was observed once. V is TRBV7-2 and J is TRBJ2-7; D remains ambiguous. This CDR3 is built from 13 residues. The V gene's germline CDR1 is SGHTA and CDR2 FQGNSA. V gave up 1 base and J gave up 3 bases, with 7 bases separating them. CDR3 nucleotide sequence: TGTGCCAGCAGCTTAGTCAAGTACTACGAGCAGTACTTC. It is translated as CASSLVKYYEQYF.

This chain uses TRBV4-3 with TRBJ1-2; the D is unclear. Deletions cut 1 base from V and 7 bases from J, with 16 bases between. CDR1 is LGHNA, CDR2 YSLEER, per germline. The length of the CDR3 is 15 residues. Here the CDR3 DNA reads TGCGCCAGCAGCCAAGGCGTTCCAGGCAGGCGTGGCTACACCTTC. Protein product: CASSQGVPGRRGYTF.

This chain connects TRBV18 to TRBJ2-3, with D perhaps matching TRBD1 (7 bases). This CDR3 region has 18 residues. Germline loops: CDR1 KGHSH, CDR2 LQKENI. Trimming cost V 0 bases and J 4 bases, with 20 bases left between them. This CDR3 is CASSPPTEGALFADTQYF. The CDR3 DNA follows: TGTGCCAGCTCACCACCGACGGAGGGGGCTCTGTTTGCAGATACGCAGTATTTT.

This clone was seen more than once but under ten times. This chain uses TRBV27 with TRBJ2-7; no clear D gene. CDR3 length: 12 residues. Germline V gene data show CDR1 as MNHEY and CDR2 as SMNVEV (reference sequence). The germline V and J ends were trimmed by 5 bases and 3 bases, with 8 bases remaining between them. The CDR3 loop is CASSPTGYEQYF. The CDR3 DNA follows: TGTGCCAGCAGTCCGACTGGCTACGAGCAGTACTTC.

This clone was counted a few times. The J gene is TRBJ1-1, the V gene TRBV7-2; D is possibly TRBD1 (5 bases). Germline CDR1 reads SGHTA; CDR2 reads FQGNSA. Trimming stripped 3 bases from V and 0 bases from J, with 8 bases between. This CDR3 spans 14 amino acids. CDR3 nucleotide sequence: TGTGCCAGCAGCTTGGGGGGGGTGAACACTGAAGCTTTCTTT. This encodes CASSLGGVNTEAFF. Full variable domain (outside the CDR3, taken from reference TRBV7-2 and TRBJ1-1): GAGVSQSPSNKVTEKGKDVELRCDPISGHTALYWYRQSLGQGLEFLIYFQGNSAPDKSGLPSDRFSAERTGGSVSTLTIQRTQQEDSAVYLCASSLGGVNTEAFFGQGTRLTVV.

This chain joins TRBV30 and TRBJ2-2; 7 nucleotides agree with TRBD2. The germline gives CDR1 GTSNPN, CDR2 SVGIG (reference sequence). The CDR3 runs to 17 residues. The J segment lost 5 bases and the V segment lost 4 bases, leaving 16 bases of the junction unmatched. The CDR3 loop reads CAWTPLTSRGGTGELFF. CDR3 in DNA: TGTGCCTGGACCCCCTTGACTAGCCGCGGTGGTACCGGGGAGCTGTTTTTT.

Only one count was recorded for this clone. The chain combines TRBV7-6 with TRBJ1-2; D not resolved. The CDR3 totals 13 residues. The germline V gene encodes CDR1 SGHVS and CDR2 FNYEAQ. Trimming stripped 3 bases from V and 8 bases from J, with 13 bases between. The CDR3: CASSFPGRKGYTF. The DNA for the CDR3 is TGTGCCAGCAGCTTTCCTGGTAGGAAAGGCTACACCTTC.

This chain connects TRBV3-1 (or the pseudogene TRBV3-2) to TRBJ1-6; D is perhaps TRBD1 (6 bases). V was cut by 3 bases and J by 3 bases, with 12 bases left in between. The germline V gene encodes CDR1 LGHDT and CDR2 YNNKEL (reference sequence). This CDR3 comprises 16 residues. In nucleotides, the CDR3 is TGTGCCAGCAGCCATGGGCAGGGGCTCTATAATTCACCCCTCCACTTT. Protein sequence: CASSHGQGLYNSPLHF.

The V call is TRBV18, the J call TRBJ1-2; D might be TRBD1 (6 bases). CDR3 length equals 12 residues. The V gene lost 1 base and the J gene lost 10 bases, with 10 bases spanning the gap. Germline V gives CDR1 KGHSH, CDR2 LQKENI. The CDR3 DNA reads as TGTGCCAGCTCACCACAGGGGGGAGCCTACACCTTC. Translating it yields CASSPQGGAYTF. Together with reference TRBV18 and TRBJ1-2, the CDR3 gives the full variable domain: NAGVMQNPRHLVRRRGQEARLRCSPMKGHSHVYWYRQLPEEGLKFMVYLQKENIIDESGMPKERFSAEFPKEGPSILRIQQVVRGDSAAYFCASSPQGGAYTFGSGTRLTVV.

This clone was recorded a few times. The chain links TRBV19 to TRBJ1-1; D perhaps matches TRBD1 (5 bases). CDR3 length: 13 residues. V dropped 7 bases and J dropped 4 bases, with 13 bases sitting between them. Germline CDR1 and CDR2: LNHDA and SQIVND (reference sequence). The CDR3 DNA sequence: TGTGCCAGTAACCTTGGGGGGACCACTGAAGCTTTCTTT. This codes for CASNLGGTTEAFF.

This rearrangement joins TRBV12-3 or TRBV12-4 to TRBJ2-5; D perhaps matches TRBD1 (6 bases). The CDR3 runs 12 residues. The ends were cut back, 8 bases at V and 4 bases at J, with 11 bases in the middle. The CDR3 sequence: CASGRGGETQYF. CDR3 nucleotide sequence: TGTGCCAGCGGGAGAGGGGGAGAGACCCAGTACTTC.

This chain uses TRBV3-1 (or the pseudogene TRBV3-2) with TRBJ1-3, with D unresolved. The V gene's germline CDR1 is LGHDT and CDR2 YNNKEL (reference sequence). The CDR3 extends over 16 amino acids. The V and J ends lost 1 base and 3 bases respectively, with 13 bases between them. In DNA, the CDR3 is TGTGCCAGCAGCCAAGTAGCCGGGCTCGATGGAAACACCATATATTTT. It specifies CASSQVAGLDGNTIYF.

The V and J genes are TRBV4-1 and TRBJ1-2; D possibly corresponds to TRBD1 (5 bases). The germline V gene encodes CDR1 MGHRA and CDR2 YSYEKL. The CDR3 is made up of 14 amino acids. The germline V and J ends were trimmed by 0 bases and 4 bases, with 9 bases remaining between them. In DNA form, the CDR3 reads TGCGCCAGCAGCCAAGACCATCAGGGCTATGGCTACACCTTC. This encodes CASSQDHQGYGYTF.

This clone occurred once. The rearrangement uses TRBV5-1 and TRBJ1-2; 9 bases match TRBD1. The CDR3 is 15 amino acids. Losses at the gene ends were 4 bases for V and 4 bases for J; bases not matched to a gene: 8. Germline CDR1 is SGHRS and CDR2 is YFSETQ. The CDR3 is CASSGTGRGVYGYTF. CDR3 bases: TGCGCCAGCAGCGGGACAGGGCGAGGGGTCTATGGCTACACCTTC.

The gene calls are TRBV19 and TRBJ1-3; D unresolved. V lost 3 bases and J lost 7, with 19 bases in between. The CDR3 is 16 residues long. Germline V lookup: CDR1 LNHDA, CDR2 SQIVND (reference sequence). The CDR3 DNA sequence: TGTGCCAGTAGTATCTCGGCAGGCCAGGAGGATAACACCATATATTTT. Translated: CASSISAGQEDNTIYF.

The count of this clone is one. The chain recombines TRBV7-2 with TRBJ1-2; TRBD1 matches 8 bases. The CDR3 contains 15 residues. Trimming took 0 bases from V and 4 from J; bases not matched to a gene: 4. CDR1 SGHTA and CDR2 FQGNSA come from the germline V gene. CDR3 bases: TGTGCCAGCAGCTTAGCCTCAGGGGGCGGCTATGGCTACACCTTC. Amino acid sequence: CASSLASGGGYGYTF.

J is TRBJ2-1 and V is TRBV21-1. TRBV21-1 is listed as a pseudogene. The length of the CDR3 is 18 residues. The CDR3 DNA is TGTGCCAGCAGCACCCCCTGGCCGGGACGGACACACAACAATGAGCAGTTCTTC. Its protein product is CASSTPWPGRTHNNEQFF.

This sequence joins TRBV7-2 and TRBJ2-7; either TRBD1 or TRBD2 may supply D (5 bases each). The CDR3 extends over 15 amino acids. Germline CDR1 SGHTA, CDR2 FQGNSA. V lost 3 bases to trimming and J lost 2 bases, with 14 bases between them. The CDR3 protein is CASSFLEGFTYEQYF. The CDR3 DNA reads as TGTGCCAGCAGCTTCCTCGAGGGGTTCACCTACGAGCAGTACTTC.

This rearrangement joins TRBV5-6 to TRBJ2-3; the match to TRBD2 covers 10 bases. After removal of 0 bases from V and 7 bases from J, the junction contained 5 bases not matched to a gene. From germline, CDR1 is SGHDT and CDR2 YYEEEE. The CDR3 consists of 15 residues. The CDR3 DNA reads as TGTGCCAGCAGCTTGGGTAGCGGGGGGTCTTATACGCAGTATTTT. Protein sequence: CASSLGSGGSYTQYF.

This clone was recorded once. V is TRBV4-1 and J is TRBJ1-5; no clear D gene. This CDR3 is built from 16 residues. Trimming shortened V by 2 bases and J by 5 bases, and 16 bases separated the two germline ends. Germline CDR1 reads MGHRA; CDR2 reads YSYEKL. The CDR3 sequence is CASSQSYGPRDQPQHF. Written as DNA, the CDR3 is TGCGCCAGCAGCCAATCCTATGGGCCCAGAGATCAGCCCCAGCATTTT.

The chain is built from TRBV7-2 and TRBJ1-5; D gene ambiguous. V gave up 3 bases and J gave up 9 bases, with 18 bases separating them. This CDR3 is built from 15 residues. From germline, CDR1 is SGHTA and CDR2 FQGNSA. CDR3 amino acids: CASSFDGLGVRPQHF. The CDR3 DNA reads TGTGCCAGCAGCTTTGATGGGTTGGGTGTTCGGCCCCAGCATTTT.